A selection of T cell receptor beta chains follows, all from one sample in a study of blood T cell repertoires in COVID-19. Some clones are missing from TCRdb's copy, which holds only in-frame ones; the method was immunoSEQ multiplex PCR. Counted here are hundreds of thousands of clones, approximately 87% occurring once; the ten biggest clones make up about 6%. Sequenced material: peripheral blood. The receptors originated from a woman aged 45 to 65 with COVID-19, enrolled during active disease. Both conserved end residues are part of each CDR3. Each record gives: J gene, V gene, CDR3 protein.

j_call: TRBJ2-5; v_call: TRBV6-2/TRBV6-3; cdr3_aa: CASSPQATGRRETQYF
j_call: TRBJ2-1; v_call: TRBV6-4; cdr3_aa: CASSDPRDNPSYNEQFF
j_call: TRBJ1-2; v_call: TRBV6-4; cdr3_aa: CASSDSGGAYYGYTF
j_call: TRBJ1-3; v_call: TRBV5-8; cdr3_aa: CASSRGQSGNTIYF
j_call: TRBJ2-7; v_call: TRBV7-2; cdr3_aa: CASSPRTGSEQYF
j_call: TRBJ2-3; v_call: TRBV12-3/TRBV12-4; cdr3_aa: CASSSGLTDTQYF
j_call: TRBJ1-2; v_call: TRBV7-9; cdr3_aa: CASSRQGFYGYTF
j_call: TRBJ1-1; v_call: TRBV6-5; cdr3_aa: CASSYEGRAEAFF
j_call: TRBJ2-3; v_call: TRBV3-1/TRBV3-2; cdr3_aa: CASRSTGSGTDTQYF
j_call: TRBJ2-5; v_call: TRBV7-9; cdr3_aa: CASGMTGGAKTQYF
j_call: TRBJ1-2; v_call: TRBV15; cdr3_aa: CATSTTGIRGYTF
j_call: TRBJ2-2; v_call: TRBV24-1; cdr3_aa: CATSDTGVVPGELFF
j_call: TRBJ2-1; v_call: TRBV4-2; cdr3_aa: CASSQDYVLAGSLIEQFF
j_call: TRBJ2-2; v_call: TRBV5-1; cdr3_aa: CASSLGSGQGRSGELFF
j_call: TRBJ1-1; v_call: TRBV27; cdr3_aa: CASSFRRNTEAFF
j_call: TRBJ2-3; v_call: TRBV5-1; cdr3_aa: CASSLVTVSTDTQYF
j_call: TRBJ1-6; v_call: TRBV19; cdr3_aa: CASSTTTGGNNSPLHF
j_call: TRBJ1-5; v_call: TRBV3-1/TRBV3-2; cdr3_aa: CASSLGTGINQPQHF
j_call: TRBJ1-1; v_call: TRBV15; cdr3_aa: CATSRRGGDTEAFF
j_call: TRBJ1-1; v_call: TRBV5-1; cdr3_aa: CATQRLSNTEAFF
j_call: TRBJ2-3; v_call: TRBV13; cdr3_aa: CASSLVTSGLRTDTQYF
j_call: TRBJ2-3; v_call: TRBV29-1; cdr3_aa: CSEEGTSGTDTQYF
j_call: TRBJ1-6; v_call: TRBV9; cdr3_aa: CASSVGGGDNSPLHF
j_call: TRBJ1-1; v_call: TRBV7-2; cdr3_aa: CASSPGQGRFAEAFF
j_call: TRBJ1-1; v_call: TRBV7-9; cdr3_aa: CASSFARASPRDTEAFF
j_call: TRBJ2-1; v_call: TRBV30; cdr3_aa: CACPVGTGPNEQFF
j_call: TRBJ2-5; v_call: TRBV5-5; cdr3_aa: CASSSSRVLPGTRSKETQYF
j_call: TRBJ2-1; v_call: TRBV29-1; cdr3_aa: CSVEDRTGSMGEQFF
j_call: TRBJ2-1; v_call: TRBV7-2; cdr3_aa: CASSLKSSYNEQFF
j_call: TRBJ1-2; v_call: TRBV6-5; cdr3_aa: CASSSDRVEANYGYTF
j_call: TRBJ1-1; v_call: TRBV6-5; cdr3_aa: CASSSGQGPFTEAFF
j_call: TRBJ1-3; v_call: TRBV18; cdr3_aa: CASSLDRGNTIYF
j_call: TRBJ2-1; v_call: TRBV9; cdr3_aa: CASSSRGGGAGVGEQFF
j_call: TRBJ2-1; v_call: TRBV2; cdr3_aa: CASTPGLGRFIF
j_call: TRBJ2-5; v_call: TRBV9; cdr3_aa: CASSVKRGLAQETQYF
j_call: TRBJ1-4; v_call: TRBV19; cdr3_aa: CASSVDRGPEKLFF
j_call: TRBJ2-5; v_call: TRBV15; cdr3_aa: CATSRDPGQTRPWETQYF
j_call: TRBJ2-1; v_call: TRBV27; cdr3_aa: CASSPILAGGPNEQFF
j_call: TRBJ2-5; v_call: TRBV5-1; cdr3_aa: CASSLANPGSETQYF
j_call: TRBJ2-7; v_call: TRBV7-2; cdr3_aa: CASSLGSLREQYF
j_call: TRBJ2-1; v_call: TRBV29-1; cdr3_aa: CSAGGAGGGSYNEQFF
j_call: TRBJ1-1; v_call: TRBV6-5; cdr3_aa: CASTRRLTTEAFF
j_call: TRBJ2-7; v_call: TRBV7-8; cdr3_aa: CASTTTRRDRGSHEQYF
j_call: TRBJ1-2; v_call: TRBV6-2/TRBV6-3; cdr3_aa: CASSYSSGTGYTF
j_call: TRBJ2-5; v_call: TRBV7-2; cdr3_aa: CASSLMAGYQETQYF
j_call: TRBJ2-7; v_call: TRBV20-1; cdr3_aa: CSASVPGRRYEQYF
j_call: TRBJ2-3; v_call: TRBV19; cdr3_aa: CASSRGLAADTQYF
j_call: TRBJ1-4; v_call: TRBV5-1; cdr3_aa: CATSRGGNEKLFF